Below, one T cell receptor beta chain is given with its context. Its specificity is not known. Among the patients, none had received any treatment before thyroid surgery. As originally analysed: For papillary thyroid cancer, a distant-metastasis classifier was constructed from CDR3 differences observed across clinicopathological groups. MiXCR was used by TCRdb to re-call the PCR reads. These V and J calls are TCRdb output, not the study's own analysis. The sample contains some 27,000 clones, less than 25% of which appear only once. The sample originates from a study of metastatic and nonmetastatic thyroid tumors. About the study: From malignant and benign thyroid patients, repertoires in blood and in tumor or nodule tissue were compared. Study observations and caveats: The reported finding was significantly higher TCR beta diversity in malignant thyroid tumors relative to benign nodules, in blood and tumor.

The CDR3 has 15 residues. V shed 5 bases and J 4 bases; nucleotides not matched to a gene: 6. Germline assignment: CDR1 SGHAT and CDR2 FQNNGV. The sample was blood. The sequence was collected from a female donor with papillary thyroid cancer or a benign thyroid nodule (not recorded which). Some clones in this sample may be carry-over from other donors' samples. V gene TRBV11-2 combines with J gene TRBJ2-1, with 9 bases identical to TRBD1. Here the CDR3 reads CASSKQGALYNEQFF. CDR3 in DNA: TGTGCCAGCAGCAAACAGGGGGCGTTATACAATGAGCAGTTCTTC. The whole variable domain, filled in from reference TRBV11-2 and TRBJ2-1, reads EAGVAQSPRYKIIEKRQSVAFWCNPISGHATLYWYQQILGQGPKLLIQFQNNGVVDDSQLPKDRFSAERLKGVDSTLKIQPAKLEDSAVYLCASSKQGALYNEQFFGPGTRLTVL.